One sample yielded the 11 T cell receptor beta chains listed below, sequenced in a study of PD-1 and CTLA-4 blockade in melanoma. Produced via immunoSEQ multiplex PCR; TCRdb's table is partial and in-frame only. The table has roughly 16,000 clones, roughly 73% seen once. The specimen comprised CD8+ T cells from peripheral blood, sampled before anti-PD-1 treatment. Receptors were obtained from a human donor with melanoma.

The chain carries TRBV29-1 and TRBJ1-4, with unresolved D. CDR1 is SQVTM, CDR2 ANQGSEA, per germline. Trimming removed 2 bases at V and 7 bases at J, with 14 bases between. CDR3 size: 14 residues. This chain's CDR3 is CSVEKVSGGEKLFF. For the CDR3, the DNA is TGCAGCGTTGAAAAGGTCTCTGGTGGTGAAAAACTGTTTTTT.

There are a few counts of this clone. This rearrangement joins TRBV27 to TRBJ1-2; D perhaps matches TRBD1 (6 bases). V dropped 3 bases and J dropped 5 bases, with 13 bases sitting between them. This CDR3 is built from 14 residues. The germline gives CDR1 MNHEY, CDR2 SMNVEV (reference sequence). In DNA form, the CDR3 reads TGTGCCAGCAGTTTTCGAAGAGGGGGATATGGCTACACCTTC. Its translation: CASSFRRGGYGYTF.

The chain carries TRBV6-2 or TRBV6-3 and TRBJ2-3; 11 bases are shared with TRBD2. J was trimmed by 3 bases and V by 2 bases; bases with no gene match: 4. Germline V gives CDR1 MNHEY, CDR2 SVGEGT. This CDR3 is 16 amino acids long. The CDR3 nucleotides read TGTGCCAGCAGTTACCTCCGACTAGCGGGAACAGATACGCAGTATTTT. As protein: CASSYLRLAGTDTQYF.

The rearrangement joins TRBV13 to TRBJ2-7; 8 nucleotides line up with TRBD1. The CDR3 extends over 15 amino acids. Trimming took 5 bases from V and 2 from J; bases not matched to a gene: 8. The germline gives CDR1 PRHDT, CDR2 FYEKMQ (reference sequence). The CDR3: CASSPKDRATYEQYF. The CDR3, as DNA: TGTGCCAGCAGCCCTAAGGACAGGGCGACCTACGAGCAGTACTTC.

The CDR3 DNA is TGTGCCAGCAGCGGGCGCCGGGACAGGACCGCCTACGAGCAGTACTTC. Protein: CASSGRRDRTAYEQYF. This sequence joins TRBV11-3 and TRBJ2-7; the match to TRBD1 covers 8 bases. This CDR3 spans 16 amino acids. The germline gives CDR1 SGHNT, CDR2 YENEEA. V lost 5 bases, J lost 2 bases, and 11 bases stayed unmatched.

As concerns this clone: The same CDR3 can be traced to other DNA sequences in this sample. The gene calls are TRBV20-1 and TRBJ2-3, with D uncertain. This CDR3 has 11 amino acids. The germline CDR1 and CDR2 sequences are DFQATT and SNEGSKA (reference sequence). Between the trimmed V and J ends, which lost 0 bases and 6 bases, there was a span of 4 bases. CDR3 in DNA: TGCAGTGCTAGAGATGGGGATACGCAGTATTTT. This translates into CSARDGDTQYF.

V and J are TRBV4-1 and TRBJ2-3; 9 positions match TRBD2. Per germline, CDR1 MGHRA and CDR2 YSYEKL. V lost 0 bases to trimming and J lost 1 base; unmatched junction nucleotides: 8. This CDR3 region has 18 residues. The CDR3 sequence: CASSQDPFSGGGTDTQYF. As DNA, the CDR3 is TGCGCCAGCAGCCAAGACCCCTTTAGCGGGGGAGGCACAGATACGCAGTATTTT.

This clone rates as medium-sized (0.01 to 0.1%). The rearrangement joins TRBV28 to TRBJ2-7; tentative D call: TRBD1 (6 bases). With 2 bases removed from V and 1 base from J, the gap between germline ends came to 9 bases. CDR1 is MDHEN and CDR2 is SYDVKM in the germline V gene. The CDR3 length is 14 residues. The CDR3 is CASSLQGRSYEQYF. The DNA for the CDR3 is TGTGCCAGCAGTTTACAGGGGAGATCCTACGAGCAGTACTTC.

The V call is TRBV7-9, the J call TRBJ1-1; a weak D match, TRBD1 (6 bases). The CDR3 extends over 16 amino acids. CDR1 is SEHNR and CDR2 is FQNEAQ in the germline V gene (reference sequence). The ends were cut back, 5 bases at V and 0 bases at J, with 16 bases in the middle. CDR3 sequence: CASSLRQANMNTEAFF. As DNA, the CDR3 is TGTGCCAGCAGCCTCAGACAGGCTAACATGAACACTGAAGCTTTCTTT.

This sequence joins TRBV5-1 and TRBJ1-2; 8 bases align to TRBD1. V lost 3 bases to trimming and J lost 3 bases; unmatched junction nucleotides: 10. The CDR3 covers 16 residues. CDR1 and CDR2 from the germline V gene are SGHRS and YFSETQ. The CDR3 nucleotides read TGCGCCAGCAGCTACGGGACAGGAAAACTATACTATGGCTACACCTTC. Translation gives CASSYGTGKLYYGYTF.

The chain joins TRBV10-3 to TRBJ2-1, with D maybe TRBD2 (5 bases). CDR1 ENHRY and CDR2 SYGVKD come from the germline V gene. Trimming took 4 bases from V and 4 from J, leaving 8 bases between them. The CDR3 is made up of 13 amino acids. CDR3 loop: CAISGTGYNEQFF. The CDR3, as DNA: TGTGCCATCAGTGGAACGGGGTACAATGAGCAGTTCTTC.